Listed below are T cell receptor beta chains from one sample, sequenced in a study of post-analysis software for immune sequencing data. TCRdb re-called the PCR reads through MiXCR, storing one row per CDR3 protein. The table records approximately 660,000 distinct CDR3 sequences, about 60% of them present only once. The source material was blood. These receptors were obtained from a girl aged 2 to 9 with multiple sclerosis. Each CDR3 is given with its conserved first and last residue. Fields, in order: V gene, J gene, CDR3 protein.

v_gene: TRBV7-9; j_gene: TRBJ1-4; CDR3aa: CASSSRLADNEKLFF
v_gene: TRBV20-1; j_gene: TRBJ2-5; CDR3aa: CSAGLAGATQETQYF
v_gene: TRBV7-3; j_gene: TRBJ2-3; CDR3aa: CASKPGPQGDTQYF
v_gene: TRBV28; j_gene: TRBJ1-5; CDR3aa: CASSSPQGVRQPQHF
v_gene: TRBV5-1; j_gene: TRBJ1-1; CDR3aa: CASGFEQGDTEAFF
v_gene: TRBV20-1; j_gene: TRBJ1-1; CDR3aa: CSAREWREAFF
v_gene: TRBV5-1; j_gene: TRBJ2-1; CDR3aa: CASSIPQTGLTYNEQFF
v_gene: TRBV20-1; j_gene: TRBJ2-7; CDR3aa: CSAHRQGSGEQYF
v_gene: TRBV2; j_gene: TRBJ2-1; CDR3aa: CASSDLPTTTSYNEQFF
v_gene: TRBV7-9; j_gene: TRBJ2-1; CDR3aa: CASSFLGGDNEQFF
v_gene: TRBV4-3; j_gene: TRBJ2-5; CDR3aa: CASNGGQETQYF
v_gene: TRBV29-1; j_gene: NA; CDR3aa: CSVDIGVGGEQYF
v_gene: TRBV4-2; j_gene: TRBJ1-2; CDR3aa: CASSQEGAGGADYGYTF
v_gene: TRBV27; j_gene: TRBJ2-2; CDR3aa: CASSSRDRGTGELFF
v_gene: TRBV28; j_gene: TRBJ2-7; CDR3aa: CASSLVRQDFYEQYF
v_gene: TRBV29-1; j_gene: TRBJ2-5; CDR3aa: CGVEGGLRYQETQYF
v_gene: TRBV2; j_gene: TRBJ2-5; CDR3aa: CASREPSTETQYF
v_gene: TRBV6-2/TRBV6-3; j_gene: TRBJ1-4; CDR3aa: CASEGTGTSEKLFF
v_gene: TRBV4-1; j_gene: TRBJ2-1; CDR3aa: CASSQVPGLEGEQFF
v_gene: TRBV20-1; j_gene: TRBJ2-1; CDR3aa: CSARRLAGGLSYNEQFF
v_gene: TRBV6-2/TRBV6-3; j_gene: TRBJ2-5; CDR3aa: CASSCSGGLPQETQYF
v_gene: TRBV15; j_gene: TRBJ2-7; CDR3aa: CATSRDHGSGNYEQYF
v_gene: TRBV29-1; j_gene: TRBJ1-1; CDR3aa: CSATGLGTEAFF
v_gene: TRBV10-3; j_gene: TRBJ2-5; CDR3aa: CAIWTGGYQETQYF
v_gene: TRBV6-5; j_gene: TRBJ1-2; CDR3aa: CASSYSMGTRDDYGYTF
v_gene: TRBV7-2; j_gene: TRBJ2-4; CDR3aa: CASSLSAGGDENIQYF
v_gene: TRBV29-1; j_gene: TRBJ2-3; CDR3aa: CSVEYPEGTDTQYF
v_gene: TRBV5-1; j_gene: TRBJ2-7; CDR3aa: CASGPAQGGYEQYF
v_gene: TRBV5-1; j_gene: TRBJ2-5; CDR3aa: CASSGVGGEETQYF